This T cell receptor beta chain was retrieved from a study of blood T cell repertoires in COVID-19. Only in-frame clones appear in the TCRdb table, and some are missing; sequencing was by immunoSEQ multiplex PCR. The sample lists about 160,000 clones; roughly 93% were seen once. This CDR3 is 12 amino acids long. As regards this clone: The junction and the germline gene differ at one end; a read error may be behind it.

Sample: peripheral blood. The clonotype was recovered from a woman aged 45-65 years with acute or convalescent COVID-19. The J gene is TRBJ2-7, the V gene TRBV12-3 or TRBV12-4; TRBD1 aligns across 10 bases. CDR3 sequence: CASSQGQGKLDF. In DNA, the CDR3 is TGTGCCAGCAGCCAGGGACAGGGGAAATTGGACTTC.